This T cell receptor beta chain was sequenced for a study of OX40 agonist ivuxolimab in advanced cancers. Describing the broader study: Ivuxolimab, which targeted the costimulatory receptor OX40 (CD134), was an agonistic, fully human IgG2 monoclonal antibody. The dose-escalation cohort was roughly 87% male with a mean age of 60 years, ranging from roughly 20 to 80. The paper describes the monotherapy dose-escalation part (N = 52 patients) of the phase I trial of ivuxolimab. Among the 52 dose-escalation patients, roughly 20 had hepatocellular carcinoma, some 15 melanoma, 9 renal cell carcinoma and 9 head and neck cancer. Three dose-escalation patients achieved partial responses, one with hepatocellular carcinoma and two with cutaneous melanoma. The purpose of peripheral TCRbeta sequencing was to test whether ivuxolimab changed TCR sequence diversity and led to clonal T-cell expansion. Patients were allowed to have had prior anti-PD-1, anti-PD-L1 or anti-CTLA-4 therapy, and around 40% of the dose-escalation patients had previously received checkpoint inhibitors. Intravenous ivuxolimab was administered to patients every 2 weeks at six dose levels: 0.01, 0.1, 0.3, 1.5, 3 and 10 mg/kg.

The CDR3 has 15 amino acids, counting the end cysteine and phenylalanine. The DNA shown is the 45-base CDR3, in frame from base 1. Trimming removed 2 bases from V and 2 bases from J, leaving 7 bases between the germline ends. CDR1 MNHEY and CDR2 SMNVEV were looked up in the germline V gene (reference sequence). Paper-wide results and their limitations: At doses of 0.1 to 3.0 mg/kg, clonal expansion of both CD4+ and CD8+ blood T cells was observed from baseline to week 6. After ivuxolimab, CD8+ T cells had more expanded clones than CD4+ T cells on average. In the 0.1-3.0 mg/kg groups, partial responders had among the lowest normalized peripheral clonal expansion, particularly in CD8+ T cells. Antigen specificity was not determined for the clonally expanded peripheral T cells. Low levels of normalized T-cell clonal expansion were also seen in some nonresponding patients.

Genomic DNA was isolated from the sorted cells so that the TCRbeta CDR3 region could be sequenced. The immunoSEQ Assay was used to sequence the TCRbeta CDR3 regions. The source is immuneACCESS, and TCRdb retained only in-frame sequences with V and J called. Part of the clones is not carried over; for the studies checked, unresolved V genes explain less than half of this, and the remainder is unexplained. In all, the sample holds fewer than 65,000 clones, and about 90% of those were seen once. 1.5% to 2% of the sample goes to the ten largest clones. Comment on this clone: Its antigen has not been determined. No per-base quality is available; no much larger clone lies one base away. The same CDR3 also results from other DNA sequences found in this sample.

Patients with a history of autoimmune disease or receiving systemic immunosuppression were excluded from the trial. Peripheral blood for TCR sequencing was collected from all dose cohorts at baseline, on cycle 4 day 1, and on cycle 7 day 1. The samples were taken from a phase I, first-in-human, multicenter, open-label dose-escalation trial of ivuxolimab. The trial enrolled adults with locally advanced or metastatic head and neck squamous cell, hepatocellular, melanoma or renal cell carcinoma. Before TCR sequencing, CD4+ and CD8+ T cells were separately sorted from peripheral blood. The sequenced sample was CD4+ or CD8+ T cells sorted from blood, obtained in a trial of the OX40 agonist ivuxolimab. The V and J segments used are TRBV27 and TRBJ1-6; the D gene is perhaps TRBD1, from 6 matching bases. The TCR sequence derives from an adult with an advanced solid tumor such as melanoma, head and neck, liver or kidney cancer. The CDR3 region reads CASSLGGPYNSPLHF. The nucleotide sequence is TGTGCCAGCAGTTTAGGGGGGCCCTATAATTCACCCCTCCACTTT.